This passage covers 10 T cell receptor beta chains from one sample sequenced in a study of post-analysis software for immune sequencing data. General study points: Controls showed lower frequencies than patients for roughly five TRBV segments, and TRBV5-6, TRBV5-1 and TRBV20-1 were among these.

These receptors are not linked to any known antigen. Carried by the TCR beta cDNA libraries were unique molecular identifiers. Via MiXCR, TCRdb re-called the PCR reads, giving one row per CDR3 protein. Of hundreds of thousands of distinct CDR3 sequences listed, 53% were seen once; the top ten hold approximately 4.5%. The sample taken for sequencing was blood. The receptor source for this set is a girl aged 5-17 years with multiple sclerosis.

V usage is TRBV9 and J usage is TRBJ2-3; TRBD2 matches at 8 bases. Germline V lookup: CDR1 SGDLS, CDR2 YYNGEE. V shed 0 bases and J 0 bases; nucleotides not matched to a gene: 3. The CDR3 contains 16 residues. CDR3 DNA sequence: TGTGCCAGCAGCGTAGGGACGGGAGGGAGCACAGATACGCAGTATTTT. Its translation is CASSVGTGGSTDTQYF.

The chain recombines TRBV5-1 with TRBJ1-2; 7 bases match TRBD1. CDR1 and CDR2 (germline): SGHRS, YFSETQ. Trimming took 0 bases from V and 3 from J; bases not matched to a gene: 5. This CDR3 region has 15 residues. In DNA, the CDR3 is TGCGCCAGCAGCTTGGGACAGGGAATATACTATGGCTACACCTTC. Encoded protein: CASSLGQGIYYGYTF.

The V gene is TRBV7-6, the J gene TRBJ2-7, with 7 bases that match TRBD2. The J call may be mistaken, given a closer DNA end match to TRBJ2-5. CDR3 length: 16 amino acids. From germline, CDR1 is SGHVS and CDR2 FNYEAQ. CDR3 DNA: TGTGCCAGCAGCCGTCGTGCTAGCGGAGGTGGGGAGACCCAGTACTTC. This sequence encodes CASSRRASGGGETQYF.

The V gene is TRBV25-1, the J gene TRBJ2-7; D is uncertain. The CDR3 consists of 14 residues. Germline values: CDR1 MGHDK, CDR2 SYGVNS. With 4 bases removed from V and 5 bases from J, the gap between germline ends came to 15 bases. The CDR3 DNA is TGTGCCAGCAGTGCAGGAATTGTTAGGCACGAGCAGTACTTC. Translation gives CASSAGIVRHEQYF.

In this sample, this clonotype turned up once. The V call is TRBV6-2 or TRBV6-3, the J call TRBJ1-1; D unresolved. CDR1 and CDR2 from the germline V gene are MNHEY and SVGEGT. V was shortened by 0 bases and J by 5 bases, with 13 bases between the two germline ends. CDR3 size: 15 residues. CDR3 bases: TGTGCCAGCAGTTACTCGTTGGGTTTTCGGACTGAAGCTTTCTTT. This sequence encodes CASSYSLGFRTEAFF.

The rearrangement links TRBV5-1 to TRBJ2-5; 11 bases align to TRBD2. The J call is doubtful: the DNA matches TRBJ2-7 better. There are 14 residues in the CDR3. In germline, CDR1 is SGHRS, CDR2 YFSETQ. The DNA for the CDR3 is TGCGCCAGCAGCTTCCTAGCGGGAGGCGACGAGCAGTACTTC. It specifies CASSFLAGGDEQYF.

The CDR3 coding sequence is TGTGCCAGCAGTCCCATTGCAGGGGGGGCTGAAGCTTTCTTT. Protein product: CASSPIAGGAEAFF. J is TRBJ1-1 and V is TRBV12-3 or TRBV12-4; 7 bases align to TRBD1. CDR3 length: 14 residues. V gave up 5 bases and J gave up 6 bases; unmatched junction bases: 9.

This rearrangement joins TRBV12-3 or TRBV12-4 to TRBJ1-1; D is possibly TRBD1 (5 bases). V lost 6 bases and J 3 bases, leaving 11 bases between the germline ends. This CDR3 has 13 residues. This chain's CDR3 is CASRRRGDTEAFF. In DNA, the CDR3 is TGTGCCAGCAGGCGACGGGGGGACACTGAAGCTTTCTTT.

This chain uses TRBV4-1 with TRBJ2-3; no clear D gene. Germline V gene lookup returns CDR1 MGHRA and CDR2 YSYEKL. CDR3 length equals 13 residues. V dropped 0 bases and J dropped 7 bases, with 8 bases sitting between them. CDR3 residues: CASSQELSNTQYF. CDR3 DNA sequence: TGCGCCAGCAGCCAAGAGTTGTCAAATACGCAGTATTTT.

CDR3 loop: CATSRELAGLDTQYF. The CDR3 DNA follows: TGTGCCACCAGCAGAGAACTAGCGGGGTTAGATACGCAGTATTTT. The rearrangement links TRBV15 to TRBJ2-3; TRBD2 agrees at 10 bases. This CDR3 region has 15 residues. Germline CDR1 and CDR2: LNHNV and YYDKDF (reference sequence). J lost 5 bases, V lost 0 bases, and 2 bases had no gene match. Filled out from reference TRBV15 and TRBJ2-3, the complete variable domain reads DAMVIQNPRYQVTQFGKPVTLSCSQTLNHNVMYWYQQKSSQAPKLLFHYYDKDFNNEADTPDNFQSRRPNTSFCFLDIRSPGLGDTAMYLCATSRELAGLDTQYFGPGTRLTVL.